Listed here are 32 T cell receptor beta chains from one sample, sequenced in a study of spatial heterogeneity in lung cancer. The antigens of these receptors remain unknown. TCRdb reprocessed the 5' RACE reads with MiXCR, giving one entry per CDR3 protein. The sample contains 7,500 to 10,000 distinct CDR3 sequences, 4% to 6% of which appear only once. General observations from the study: Expanded alpha and beta TCR counts within tumors tracked tumor mutation counts.

Time point given: sample taken at primary tumor resection. The specimen comprised lung tumor tissue, sampled at surgery. These receptors were taken from a female donor with early-stage non-small cell lung cancer.

This clonotype appeared many times. J is TRBJ2-7 and V is TRBV2; 12 bases are shared with TRBD1. This CDR3 contains 12 residues. The germline V gene has CDR1 SNHLY and CDR2 FYNNEI. Losses at the gene ends were 9 bases for V and 6 bases for J; bases not matched to a gene: 3. The CDR3 sequence is CARGTGGFEQYF. CDR3 DNA sequence: TGTGCCAGAGGGACAGGGGGCTTCGAGCAGTACTTC.

Within the sample, this clonotype is medium-sized. This chain links TRBV29-1 with TRBJ1-3; D gene ambiguous. CDR3 length: 12 amino acids. Germline V gives CDR1 SQVTM, CDR2 ANQGSEA. The V end was cut by 4 bases, the J end by 3 bases, with 7 bases between. The CDR3 sequence is CSVVLIGNTIYF. The DNA for the CDR3 is TGCAGCGTTGTACTTATTGGAAACACCATATATTTT.

By frequency in the sample, this clonotype is medium-sized (0.01 to 0.1%). The chain employs TRBV12-3 or TRBV12-4 and TRBJ1-2; D gene uncertain. The CDR3 covers 12 residues. The CDR3 bases are TGTGCTGTCCGGGCCCTCAACTATGGCTACACCTTC. It translates to CAVRALNYGYTF.

This clonotype was recorded at least ten times. The chain links TRBV19 to TRBJ1-2, with D possibly being TRBD1 (5 bases). Germline V gene lookup returns CDR1 LNHDA and CDR2 SQIVND (reference sequence). The CDR3 is 11 residues long. The V end was cut by 9 bases, the J end by 8 bases, with 13 bases between. The DNA of the CDR3 is TGTGCCAGCCGTACAGGTTTAGGCTACACCTTC. Translating it yields CASRTGLGYTF.

This clonotype is medium-sized. The chain couples TRBV7-2 to TRBJ2-1; 13 positions match TRBD2. The length of the CDR3 is 15 residues. The J segment lost 6 bases and the V segment lost 5 bases, leaving 4 bases of the junction unmatched. In germline, CDR1 is SGHTA, CDR2 FQGNSA. CDR3 amino acids: CASSLGLAGSNEQFF. CDR3 coding DNA: TGTGCCAGCAGCCTGGGACTAGCGGGGTCCAATGAGCAGTTCTTC.

This clonotype was seen more than once but under ten times. The chain joins TRBV12-3 or TRBV12-4 to TRBJ2-3; tentatively, D is TRBD2 (6 bases). The CDR3 totals 16 residues. Trimming pared 2 bases from V and 3 bases from J, leaving 15 bases between. This chain's CDR3 is CASSLSQTSRTDTQYF. The CDR3 coding sequence is TGTGCCAGCAGTTTAAGCCAGACTAGTCGGACAGATACGCAGTATTTT.

This clonotype was counted at least ten times. The chain carries TRBV20-1 and TRBJ2-2; D not certain. CDR1 is DFQATT, CDR2 SNEGSKA, per germline (reference sequence). The CDR3 is made up of 11 amino acids. V lost 4 bases to trimming and J lost 5 bases, with 5 bases between them. The CDR3 DNA follows: TGCAGTGCTAAAAGTACCGGGGAGCTGTTTTTT. Its protein is CSAKSTGELFF.

By proportion, this clonotype is medium-sized. The chain employs TRBV18 and TRBJ1-5; D not resolved. Germline V gene data show CDR1 as KGHSH and CDR2 as LQKENI. The germline V and J ends were trimmed by 2 bases and 1 base, with 12 bases remaining between them. The CDR3 runs 16 residues. In DNA, the CDR3 is TGTGCCAGCTCACCAACGAGGGCTTCGAGCAATCAGCCCCAGCATTTT. Protein: CASSPTRASSNQPQHF.

This clonotype was detected ten times or more. The chain carries TRBV3-1 and TRBJ2-3; 8 bases are a match to TRBD2. Germline CDR1 is LGHDT and CDR2 is YNNKEL (reference sequence). This CDR3 spans 12 amino acids. Trimming removed 2 bases from V and 10 bases from J; junction bases left unmatched: 2. CDR3 residues: CASSQLSGAQYF. The DNA for the CDR3 is TGTGCCAGCAGCCAACTTAGCGGGGCGCAGTATTTT.

This clonotype was observed a handful of times. J is TRBJ2-1 and V is TRBV19; D call uncertain. This CDR3 has 15 amino acids. Trimming left V 5 bases short and J 4 bases short, with 15 bases between. Germline CDR1 and CDR2: LNHDA and SQIVND (reference sequence). DNA for the CDR3: TGTGCCAGTAGTGTGCTTCCCGAGACTTACAATGAGCAGTTCTTC. Its protein is CASSVLPETYNEQFF.

This clonotype was picked up many times. The chain uses TRBV20-1 and TRBJ2-7; D is possibly TRBD2 (6 bases). CDR3 length: 15 amino acids. Looked up from germline, CDR1 is DFQATT and CDR2 is SNEGSKA (reference sequence). The V gene lost 5 bases and the J gene lost 3 bases, with 20 bases spanning the gap. In DNA form, the CDR3 reads TGCAGTGCTCCGCCGTATTCGGGACTCAGCTACGAGCAGTACTTC. It codes for CSAPPYSGLSYEQYF.

This clonotype has at least ten counts. The chain combines TRBV9 with TRBJ2-7; possibly TRBD1 or TRBD2 for D (5 bases each). V shed 3 bases and J shed 7 bases, with 23 bases lying between them. There are 16 residues in the CDR3. The germline V gene has CDR1 SGDLS and CDR2 YYNGEE. The chain's CDR3 is CASSDDPGTIQHEQYF. The DNA for the CDR3 is TGTGCCAGCAGCGACGACCCAGGGACCATACAACATGAGCAGTACTTC.

The chain is built from TRBV12-5 and TRBJ1-2; no definite D call. This CDR3 has 11 amino acids. Germline V CDR1 and CDR2: LGHNT, FRNRAP. In DNA, the CDR3 is TGTGCCTCGCTGCGGGGCTATGGCTACACCTTC. Protein: CASLRGYGYTF.

This clonotype was detected ten times or more. The chain links TRBV7-9 to TRBJ2-3; no clear D gene. The V gene lost 2 bases and the J gene lost 4 bases, with 10 bases spanning the gap. Germline V lookup: CDR1 SEHNR, CDR2 FQNEAQ (reference sequence). The CDR3 totals 14 residues. The CDR3 DNA reads as TGTGCCAGCAGCTTAAAAGGGATCCCAGATACGCAGTATTTT. It specifies CASSLKGIPDTQYF.

At least ten counts were recorded for this clonotype. CDR3 bases: TGTGCCAGCAGTTACTCGATAGGGGAAAGGACCGGGGAGCTGTTTTTT. Encoded protein: CASSYSIGERTGELFF. The chain recombines TRBV6-5 with TRBJ2-2, with D possibly TRBD1 on 5 matching bases. CDR1 is MNHEY and CDR2 is SVGAGI in the germline V gene. The CDR3 length is 16 residues. The germline V and J ends were trimmed by 0 bases and 5 bases, with 13 bases remaining between them.

This clonotype was picked up many times. The chain employs TRBV10-2 and TRBJ2-2; possibly TRBD2 for D (6 bases). Germline V CDR1 and CDR2: WSHSY, SAAADI. Trimming took off 5 bases at V and 1 base at J, with 8 bases between the two ends. This CDR3 has 14 residues. The DNA for the CDR3 is TGCGCCAGCAGTTGGCGGGAGAACACCGGGGAGCTGTTTTTT. This sequence encodes CASSWRENTGELFF.

This clonotype is classed as medium-sized. The rearrangement links TRBV6-2 or TRBV6-3 to TRBJ2-2; maybe TRBD2 (5 bases). Trimming stripped 7 bases from V and 1 base from J, with 10 bases between. This CDR3 contains 14 residues. The germline gives CDR1 MNHEY, CDR2 SVGEGT. CDR3 sequence (DNA): TGTGCCAGCACCCGAAGCGGGAACACCGGGGAGCTGTTTTTT. Its translation: CASTRSGNTGELFF.

In this sample, this clonotype turned up many times. The V and J genes are TRBV5-1 and TRBJ2-1; 8 bases agree with TRBD2. Germline V gene lookup returns CDR1 SGHRS and CDR2 YFSETQ. The CDR3 has 17 residues. J was trimmed by 0 bases and V by 0 bases; bases with no gene match: 5. The CDR3 here is CASSLGGGRPSYNEQFF. CDR3 sequence (DNA): TGCGCCAGCAGCTTGGGAGGCGGGAGGCCCTCCTACAATGAGCAGTTCTTC.

This clonotype was counted at least ten times. V and J are TRBV7-9 and TRBJ2-5, with unresolved D. The CDR3 extends over 11 amino acids. Looked up from germline, CDR1 is SEHNR and CDR2 is FQNEAQ (reference sequence). The V gene lost 0 bases and the J gene lost 4 bases, with 0 bases spanning the gap. CDR3 in DNA: TGTGCCAGCAGCTTAGCAGAGACCCAGTACTTC. This gives the protein CASSLAETQYF. The variable domain in full, completed from reference TRBV7-9 and TRBJ2-5, reads DTGVSQNPRHKITKRGQNVTFRCDPISEHNRLYWYRQTLGQGPEFLTYFQNEAQLEKSRLLSDRFSAERPKGSFSTLEIQRTEQGDSAMYLCASSLAETQYFGPGTRLLVL.

By frequency in the sample, this clonotype is medium-sized (0.01 to 0.1%). V and J are TRBV5-1 and TRBJ2-5; TRBD2 might be the D (6 bases). V shed 4 bases and J shed 5 bases, with 15 bases lying between them. The CDR3 has 14 amino acids. Germline V gene sequence: CDR1 SGHRS, CDR2 YFSETQ. The CDR3 sequence is CASSPGTSMETQYF. CDR3 in DNA: TGCGCCAGCAGCCCAGGGACTTCTATGGAGACCCAGTACTTC.

In its sample, this clonotype ranks as medium-sized. This sequence joins TRBV10-3 and TRBJ2-5; D may be TRBD1 or TRBD2 (6 bases each). From germline, CDR1 is ENHRY and CDR2 SYGVKD. V lost 3 bases and J lost 1, with 12 bases in between. The CDR3 length is 15 residues. CDR3 region: CAISEGGTLQETQYF. CDR3 nucleotide sequence: TGTGCCATCAGTGAAGGGGGGACACTCCAAGAGACCCAGTACTTC.

This clonotype was seen many times. The chain carries TRBV11-2 and TRBJ1-5, with D maybe TRBD1 (6 bases). The CDR3 is 13 amino acids. Trimming removed 2 bases at V and 6 bases at J, with 8 bases between. The V gene's germline CDR1 is SGHAT and CDR2 FQNNGV. CDR3 sequence: CASSLIQGQPQHF. In DNA, the CDR3 is TGTGCCAGCAGCTTAATACAGGGTCAGCCCCAGCATTTT.

By its share, this clonotype is medium-sized. This chain links TRBV6-1 with TRBJ1-5; 11 nucleotides match TRBD1. The CDR3 length is 20 residues. V lost 0 bases, J lost 5 bases, and 15 bases stayed unmatched. The germline CDR1 and CDR2 sequences are MNHNS and SASEGT. DNA of the CDR3: TGTGCCAGCAGTGAAGCGGGCGCCGGGACAGGGGGAAAAGGGGATCAGCCCCAGCATTTT. It codes for CASSEAGAGTGGKGDQPQHF.

Many counts were recorded for this clonotype. This chain links TRBV20-1 with TRBJ2-5; D remains ambiguous. The CDR3 runs 15 residues. V was clipped by 5 bases and J by 1 base, with 17 bases between them. In germline, CDR1 is DFQATT, CDR2 SNEGSKA (reference sequence). DNA for the CDR3: TGCAGTGCTCCCAGGCTCTACAGTACCCAAGAGACCCAGTACTTC. Amino acid sequence: CSAPRLYSTQETQYF.

By share of the sample, this clonotype is medium-sized. The chain links TRBV11-2 to TRBJ2-1, with D hard to call. Trimming shortened V by 5 bases and J by 8 bases, and 16 bases separated the two germline ends. This CDR3 comprises 14 residues. Germline lookup yields CDR1 SGHAT and CDR2 FQNNGV. The CDR3 loop reads CASSNGHRGDEQFF. The CDR3 bases are TGTGCCAGCAGCAACGGCCACCGTGGCGATGAGCAGTTCTTC.

This clonotype occurred many times. The chain carries TRBV30 and TRBJ1-2, with 11 bases matching TRBD1. Germline trimming cut 4 bases from V and 7 bases from J; bases unmatched to any gene: 8. The CDR3 spans 14 residues. Germline-derived CDR1 and CDR2 are GTSNPN and SVGIG (reference sequence). CDR3 protein: CAWKFPDRGRGYTF. CDR3 coding DNA: TGTGCCTGGAAATTCCCGGACAGGGGGCGTGGCTACACCTTC.

In its sample, this clonotype was seen many times. The V gene is TRBV3-1, the J gene TRBJ1-2, with TRBD1 identical over 12 bases. CDR1 is LGHDT and CDR2 is YNNKEL in the germline V gene (reference sequence). The ends lost 3 bases at V and 5 bases at J; junction bases unmatched: 1. The CDR3 runs 14 residues. The CDR3: CASSQGQGAYGYTF. Here the CDR3 DNA reads TGTGCCAGCAGCCAGGGACAGGGGGCTTATGGCTACACCTTC. The entire variable domain, with the rest obtained from reference TRBV3-1 and TRBJ1-2, is as follows: DTAVSQTPKYLVTQMGNDKSIKCEQNLGHDTMYWYKQDSKKFLKIMFSYNNKELIINETVPNRFSPKSPDKAHLNLHINSLELGDSAVYFCASSQGQGAYGYTFGSGTRLTVV.

This clonotype was detected ten times or more. This chain joins TRBV20-1 and TRBJ2-2; 9 bases are shared with TRBD1. In germline, CDR1 is DFQATT, CDR2 SNEGSKA (reference sequence). The trim removed 0 bases at V and 7 bases at J, leaving 6 bases unmatched. The CDR3 length is 15 residues. For the CDR3, the DNA is TGCAGTGCTAGAGAACAGGGGGCGCAAGGCGGGGAGCTGTTTTTT. This translates into CSAREQGAQGGELFF.

This clonotype was detected ten times or more. The rearrangement links TRBV20-1 to TRBJ2-5; weak D call: TRBD2 (6 bases). In germline, CDR1 is DFQATT, CDR2 SNEGSKA (reference sequence). V shed 0 bases and J shed 4 bases, with 18 bases lying between them. The CDR3 length is 16 residues. CDR3 amino acids: CSARDGRGKLPETQYF. The CDR3 DNA sequence: TGCAGTGCTAGAGATGGCCGGGGGAAGCTCCCAGAGACCCAGTACTTC.

This clonotype has a handful of counts. CDR3 protein: CASSPARGEGYGYTF. The CDR3 nucleotides read TGTGCCAGCAGCCCCGCGCGGGGTGAAGGCTATGGCTACACCTTC. The chain carries TRBV7-6 and TRBJ1-2; D unclear. There are 15 residues in the CDR3. Germline V gene sequence: CDR1 SGHVS, CDR2 FNYEAQ. Trimming shortened V by 5 bases and J by 4 bases, and 17 bases separated the two germline ends.

This clonotype appeared many times. A much bigger clone sits one base away, suggesting this may be a read error. The chain has TRBV10-3 and TRBJ1-2; 8 bases line up with TRBD1. This CDR3 has 13 residues. Germline V gene sequence: CDR1 ENHRY, CDR2 SYGVKD. The CDR3 here is CAISAGGLNGYNF. CDR3 DNA: TGTGCCATCAGTGCAGGGGGCCTTAATGGCTACAACTTC.

The table lists this clonotype with many counts. The chain is built from TRBV19 and TRBJ2-3; the match to TRBD2 covers 8 bases. Germline CDR1 is LNHDA and CDR2 is SQIVND (reference sequence). The CDR3 loop spans 15 amino acids. With 4 bases clipped from V and 1 base from J, the junction kept 4 bases outside the gene matches. The CDR3 reads CASSRPTSGTDTQYF. The CDR3 nucleotides read TGTGCCAGTAGTAGACCGACTAGCGGCACAGATACGCAGTATTTT.